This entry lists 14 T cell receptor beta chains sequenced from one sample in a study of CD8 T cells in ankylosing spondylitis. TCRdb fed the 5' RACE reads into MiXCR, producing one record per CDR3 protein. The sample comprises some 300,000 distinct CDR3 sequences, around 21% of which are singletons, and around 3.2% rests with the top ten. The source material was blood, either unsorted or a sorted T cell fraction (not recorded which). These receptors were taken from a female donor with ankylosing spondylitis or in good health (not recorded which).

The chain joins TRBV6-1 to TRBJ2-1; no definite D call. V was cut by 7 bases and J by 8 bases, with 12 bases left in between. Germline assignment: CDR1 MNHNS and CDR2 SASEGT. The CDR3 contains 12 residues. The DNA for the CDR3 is TGTGCCAGCACCATAGTAGGAGATGAGCAGTTCTTC. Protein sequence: CASTIVGDEQFF.

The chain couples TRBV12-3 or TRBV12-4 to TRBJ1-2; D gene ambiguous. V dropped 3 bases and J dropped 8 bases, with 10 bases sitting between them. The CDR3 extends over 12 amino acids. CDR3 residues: CASSFGHGGYTF. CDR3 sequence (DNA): TGTGCCAGCAGTTTCGGCCACGGGGGCTACACCTTC.

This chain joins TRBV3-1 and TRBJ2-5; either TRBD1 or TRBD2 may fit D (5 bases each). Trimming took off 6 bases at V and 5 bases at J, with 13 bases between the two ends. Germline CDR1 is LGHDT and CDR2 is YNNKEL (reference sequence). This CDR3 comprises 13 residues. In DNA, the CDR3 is TGTGCCAGCAGGGGGACGACTTCCGAGACCCAGTACTTC. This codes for CASRGTTSETQYF.

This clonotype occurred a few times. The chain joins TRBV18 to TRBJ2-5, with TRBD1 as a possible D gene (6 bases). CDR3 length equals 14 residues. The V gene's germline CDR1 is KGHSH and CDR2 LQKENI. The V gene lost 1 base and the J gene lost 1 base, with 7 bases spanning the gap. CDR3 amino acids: CASSPRGPQETQYF. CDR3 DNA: TGTGCCAGCTCACCACGGGGGCCCCAAGAGACCCAGTACTTC.

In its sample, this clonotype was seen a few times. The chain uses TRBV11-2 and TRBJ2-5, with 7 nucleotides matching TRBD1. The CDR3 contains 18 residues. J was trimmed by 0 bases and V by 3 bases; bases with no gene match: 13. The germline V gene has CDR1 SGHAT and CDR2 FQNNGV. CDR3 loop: CASSFLTPDRLYQETQYF. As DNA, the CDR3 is TGTGCCAGCAGCTTTTTAACGCCGGACAGGTTGTACCAAGAGACCCAGTACTTC.

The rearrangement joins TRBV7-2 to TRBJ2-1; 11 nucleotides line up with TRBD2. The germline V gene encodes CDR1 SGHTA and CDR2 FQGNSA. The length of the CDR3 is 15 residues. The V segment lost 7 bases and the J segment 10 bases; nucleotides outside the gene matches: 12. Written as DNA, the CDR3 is TGTGCCAGCACCCCAAGGGTAGCGGGGGGGGAGGAGCAGTTCTTC. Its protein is CASTPRVAGGEEQFF.

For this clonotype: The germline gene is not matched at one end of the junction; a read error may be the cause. In DNA, the CDR3 is TGTGCCAGCAGCTTAGTGGGACAGAATACGCTGTATTTT. Translated, it gives CASSLVGQNTLYF. The chain uses TRBV7-2 and TRBJ2-3; 7 nucleotides match TRBD1. Germline CDR1 and CDR2: SGHTA and FQGNSA. CDR3 length equals 13 residues.

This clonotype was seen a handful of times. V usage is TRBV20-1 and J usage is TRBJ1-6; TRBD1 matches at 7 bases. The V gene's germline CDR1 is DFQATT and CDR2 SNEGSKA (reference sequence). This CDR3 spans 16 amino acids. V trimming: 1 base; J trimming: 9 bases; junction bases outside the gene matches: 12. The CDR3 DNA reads TGCAGTGCTAGAGCGGGCCCCGACAGGGTCGGTTCACCCCTCCACTTT. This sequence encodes CSARAGPDRVGSPLHF.

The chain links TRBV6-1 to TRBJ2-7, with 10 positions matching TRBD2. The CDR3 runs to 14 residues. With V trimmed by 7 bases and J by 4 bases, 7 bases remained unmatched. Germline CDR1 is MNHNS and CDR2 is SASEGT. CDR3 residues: CASTQREGEYEQYF. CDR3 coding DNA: TGTGCCAGCACCCAGCGGGAGGGGGAATACGAGCAGTACTTC.

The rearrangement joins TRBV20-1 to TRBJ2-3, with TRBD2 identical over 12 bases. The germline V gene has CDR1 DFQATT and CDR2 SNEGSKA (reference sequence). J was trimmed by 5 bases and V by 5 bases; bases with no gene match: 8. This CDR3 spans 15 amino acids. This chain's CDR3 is CSALNPGLAGDTQYF. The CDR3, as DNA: TGCAGTGCTCTTAACCCGGGACTAGCGGGAGATACGCAGTATTTT.

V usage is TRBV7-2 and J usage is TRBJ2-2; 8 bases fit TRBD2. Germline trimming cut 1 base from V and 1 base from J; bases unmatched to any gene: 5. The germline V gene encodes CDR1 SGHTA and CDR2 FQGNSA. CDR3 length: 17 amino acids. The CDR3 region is CASSLVRLAGNTGELFF. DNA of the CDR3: TGTGCCAGCAGCTTAGTGCGCCTAGCGGGGAACACCGGGGAGCTGTTTTTT. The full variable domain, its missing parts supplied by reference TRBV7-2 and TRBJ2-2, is GAGVSQSPSNKVTEKGKDVELRCDPISGHTALYWYRQSLGQGLEFLIYFQGNSAPDKSGLPSDRFSAERTGGSVSTLTIQRTQQEDSAVYLCASSLVRLAGNTGELFFGEGSRLTVL.

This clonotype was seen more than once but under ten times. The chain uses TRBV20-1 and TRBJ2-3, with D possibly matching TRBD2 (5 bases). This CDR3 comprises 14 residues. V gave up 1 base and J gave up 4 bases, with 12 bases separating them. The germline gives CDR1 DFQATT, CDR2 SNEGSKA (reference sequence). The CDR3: CSARAGNAADTQYF. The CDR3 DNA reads TGCAGTGCTAGAGCCGGGAATGCAGCAGATACGCAGTATTTT.

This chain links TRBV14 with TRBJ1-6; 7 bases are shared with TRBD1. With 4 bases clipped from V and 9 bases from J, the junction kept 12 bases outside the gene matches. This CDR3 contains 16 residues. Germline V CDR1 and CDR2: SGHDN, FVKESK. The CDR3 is CASSLRGGTDGSPLHF. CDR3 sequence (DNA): TGTGCCAGCAGCCTAAGAGGAGGGACAGACGGTTCACCCCTCCACTTT.

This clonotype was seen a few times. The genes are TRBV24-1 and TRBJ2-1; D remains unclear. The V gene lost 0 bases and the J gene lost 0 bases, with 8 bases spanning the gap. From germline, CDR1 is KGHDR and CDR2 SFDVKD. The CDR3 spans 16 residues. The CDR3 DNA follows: TGTGCCACCAGTGATTTGACAGCTAGCTCCTACAATGAGCAGTTCTTC. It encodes CATSDLTASSYNEQFF.